This note documents a single T cell receptor (beta chain) sequence. CDR3 size: 13 residues. With 1 base removed from V and 10 bases from J, the gap between germline ends came to 13 bases. Per the germline V gene, CDR1 is LGHDT and CDR2 is YNNKEL (reference sequence). The time point denotes: pre-sensitization, week 0. Treatment specified: therapeutic diphenylcyclopropenone sensitization with weekly scalp DPC. This record comes from a study of human T cells and chemical hapten exposure. The library put unique molecular identifiers onto individual cDNA molecules. TCRdb ran MiXCR on the RACE reads and lists one entry per CDR3 protein. The sample carries 35,000 to 50,000 distinct CDR3 sequences, about 10% recorded once.

This receptor was identified in a man aged 25-45 years with alopecia areata. Some clones in this sample may be carry-over from other donors' samples. The source was whole blood, collected in connection with sensitization to the hapten diphenylcyclopropenone (DPC). The gene calls are TRBV3-1 and TRBJ1-1; no definite D call. CDR3 amino acids: CASSQGLIKGAFF. The CDR3, as DNA: TGTGCCAGCAGCCAAGGACTCATAAAGGGAGCTTTCTTT.